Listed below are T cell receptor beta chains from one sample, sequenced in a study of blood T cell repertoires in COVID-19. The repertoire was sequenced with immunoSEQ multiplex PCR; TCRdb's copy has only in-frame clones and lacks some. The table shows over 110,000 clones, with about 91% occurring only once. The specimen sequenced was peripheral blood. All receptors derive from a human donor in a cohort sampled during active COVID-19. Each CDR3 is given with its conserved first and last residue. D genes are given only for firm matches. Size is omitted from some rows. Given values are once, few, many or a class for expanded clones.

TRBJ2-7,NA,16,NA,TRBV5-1,CASSFGRAGDSYEQYF,TGCGCCAGCAGCTTCGGCAGGGCAGGGGACTCCTACGAGCAGTACTTC
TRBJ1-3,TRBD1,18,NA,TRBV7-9,CASSSWTGGYPSGNTIYF,TGTGCCAGCAGCTCTTGGACAGGGGGCTACCCCTCTGGAAACACCATATATTTT
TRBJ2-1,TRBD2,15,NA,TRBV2,CASSVGSGGAMGQFF,TGTGCCAGCAGTGTAGGTAGCGGGGGGGCTATGGGGCAGTTCTTC
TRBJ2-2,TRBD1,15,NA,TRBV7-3,CASSASGQLDGELFF,TGTGCCAGCAGCGCCTCGGGACAGTTGGACGGGGAGCTGTTTTTT
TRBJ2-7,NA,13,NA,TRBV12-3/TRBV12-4,CASSTGDGYEQYF,TGTGCCAGCAGTACGGGGGACGGTTACGAGCAGTACTTC
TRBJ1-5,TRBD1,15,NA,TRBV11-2,CASSLGVTGNQPQHF,TGTGCCAGCAGCTTAGGGGTGACAGGGAATCAGCCCCAGCATTTT
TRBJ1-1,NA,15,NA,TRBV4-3,CASSQELVADTEAFF,TGCGCCAGCAGCCAAGAATTGGTGGCAGACACTGAAGCTTTCTTT
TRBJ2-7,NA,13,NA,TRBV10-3,CAISESSSYEQYF,TGTGCCATCAGTGAGTCAAGTAGCTACGAGCAGTACTTC
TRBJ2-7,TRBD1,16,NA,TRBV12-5,CASGLVMDRGENEQYF,TGTGCTAGTGGTTTGGTGATGGACAGGGGCGAGAACGAGCAGTACTTC
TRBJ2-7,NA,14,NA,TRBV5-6,CASSWFTRRGEQYF,TGTGCCAGCAGCTGGTTTACTAGGAGAGGCGAGCAGTACTTC
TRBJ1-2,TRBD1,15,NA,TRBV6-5,CASSRSGTGNYGYTF,TGTGCCAGCAGCCGTTCCGGGACAGGGAACTATGGCTACACCTTC
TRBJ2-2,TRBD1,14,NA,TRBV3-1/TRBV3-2,CASSLRQGGGELFF,TGTGCCAGCAGCCTTCGACAGGGCGGCGGGGAGCTGTTTTTT
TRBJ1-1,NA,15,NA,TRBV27,CASSPTGIGNTEAFF,TGTGCCAGCAGTCCCACAGGGATTGGTAACACTGAAGCTTTCTTT
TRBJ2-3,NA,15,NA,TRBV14,CASSYARAPPDTQYF,TGTGCCAGCAGCTATGCCAGGGCTCCCCCAGATACGCAGTATTTT
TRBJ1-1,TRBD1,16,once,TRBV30,CAWSPRHRGESTEAFF,TGTGCCTGGAGTCCCCGGCACAGGGGAGAGAGCACTGAAGCTTTCTTT
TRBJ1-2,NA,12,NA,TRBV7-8,CASSIAGLGYTF,TGTGCCAGCAGCATCGCAGGGCTTGGCTACACCTTC
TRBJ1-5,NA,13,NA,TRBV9,CASGRDLNQPQHF,TGTGCCAGCGGCAGGGATCTTAATCAGCCCCAGCATTTT
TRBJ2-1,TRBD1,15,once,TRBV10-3,CATRVQGVPYNEQFF,TGTGCCACCAGGGTACAGGGGGTCCCATACAATGAGCAGTTCTTC
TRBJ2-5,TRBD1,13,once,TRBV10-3,CATVDRVQETQYF,TGTGCCACCGTAGACAGGGTCCAAGAGACCCAGTACTTC
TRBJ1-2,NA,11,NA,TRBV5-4,CATRRGNGYTF,TGTGCCACCCGGAGAGGCAATGGCTACACCTTC
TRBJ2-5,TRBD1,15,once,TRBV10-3,CAISEAQGARETQYF,TGTGCCATCAGTGAGGCTCAGGGGGCACGGGAGACCCAGTACTTC
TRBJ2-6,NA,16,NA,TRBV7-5,CVRSGEKGFGANVLTF,TGTGTCAGAAGCGGAGAGAAGGGGTTCGGGGCCAACGTCCTGACTTTC
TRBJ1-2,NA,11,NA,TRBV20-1,CSARWAGGYTF,TGCAGTGCTAGGTGGGCCGGAGGCTACACCTTC
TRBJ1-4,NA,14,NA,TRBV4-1,CASSSPDIREKLFF,TGCGCCAGCAGCTCCCCGGACATTCGGGAAAAACTGTTTTTT
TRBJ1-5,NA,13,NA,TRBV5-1,CASSGQPNQPQHF,TGCGCCAGCAGCGGACAGCCTAATCAGCCCCAGCATTTT
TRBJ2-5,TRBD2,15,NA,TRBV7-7,CASSLAPGLGETQYF,TGTGCTAGCAGCTTAGCGCCGGGACTAGGAGAGACCCAGTACTTC
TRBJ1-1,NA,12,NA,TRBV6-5,CASSATGSEAFF,TGTGCCAGCAGCGCGACGGGATCTGAAGCTTTCTTT
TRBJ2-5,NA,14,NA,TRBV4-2,CASSQDLPRETQYF,TGTGCCAGCAGCCAAGATTTGCCGCGAGAGACCCAGTACTTC
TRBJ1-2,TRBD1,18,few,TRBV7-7,CASSLLPAPDREHYGYTF,TGTGCTAGCAGCTTACTACCTGCCCCGGACAGGGAACACTATGGCTACACCTTC
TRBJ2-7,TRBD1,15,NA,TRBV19,CASSMRGQVRYEQYF,TGTGCCAGTAGTATGAGGGGACAGGTACGCTACGAGCAGTACTTC
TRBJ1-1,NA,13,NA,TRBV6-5,CASSTGSRAEAFF,TGTGCCAGCAGTACAGGTAGTAGGGCTGAAGCTTTCTTT
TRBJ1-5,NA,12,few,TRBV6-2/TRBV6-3,CASSYSRQPQHF,TGTGCCAGCAGTTACTCGCGTCAGCCCCAGCATTTT
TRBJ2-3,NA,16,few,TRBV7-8,CASRLRRTRWGDTQYF,TGTGCCAGCCGCTTACGGCGGACTCGATGGGGAGATACGCAGTATTTT
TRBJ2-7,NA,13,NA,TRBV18,CASSREASYEQYF,TGTGCCAGCTCGCGCGAGGCCAGCTACGAGCAGTACTTC
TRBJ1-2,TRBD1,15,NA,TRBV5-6,CASSPWETGLVGYTF,TGTGCCAGCAGCCCGTGGGAGACAGGGTTAGTTGGCTACACCTTC
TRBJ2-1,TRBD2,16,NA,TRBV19,CASSIAGGGATNEQFF,TGTGCCAGTAGTATAGCCGGCGGGGGGGCGACCAATGAGCAGTTCTTC
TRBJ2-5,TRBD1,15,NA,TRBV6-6,CASSSTRQGKETQYF,TGTGCCAGCAGTTCCACGCGACAGGGCAAAGAGACCCAGTACTTC
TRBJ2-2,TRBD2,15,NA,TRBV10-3,CAISVNGGEGGELFF,TGTGCCATCAGTGTTAACGGGGGGGAAGGCGGGGAGCTGTTTTTT
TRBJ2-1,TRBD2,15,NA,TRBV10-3,CAISPSGGLYNEQFF,TGTGCCATCAGCCCTAGCGGGGGCCTCTACAATGAGCAGTTCTTC
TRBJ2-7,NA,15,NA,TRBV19,CASSPAHGAAYEQYF,TGTGCCAGTAGTCCTGCTCATGGGGCCGCCTACGAGCAGTACTTC
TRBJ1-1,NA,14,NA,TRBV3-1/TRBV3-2,CASSQARGNTEAFF,TGTGCCAGCAGCCAAGCCAGGGGGAACACTGAAGCTTTCTTT
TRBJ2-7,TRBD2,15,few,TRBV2,CASRETSGLVYEQYF,TGTGCCAGCAGGGAGACTAGCGGGCTTGTTTACGAGCAGTACTTC
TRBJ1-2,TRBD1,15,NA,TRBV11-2,CASSSPGTGRSGYTF,TGTGCCAGCAGCTCCCCCGGGACAGGGCGTAGTGGCTACACCTTC
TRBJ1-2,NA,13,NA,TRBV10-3,CAIRDQGSYGYTF,TGTGCCATCAGAGATCAGGGGAGCTATGGCTACACCTTC
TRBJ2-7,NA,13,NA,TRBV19,CASSMALSYEQYF,TGTGCCAGTAGTATGGCCCTCTCCTACGAGCAGTACTTC
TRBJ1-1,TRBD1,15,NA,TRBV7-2,CASSPGTGLNTEAFF,TGTGCCAGCAGCCCCGGGACAGGGTTGAACACTGAAGCTTTCTTT
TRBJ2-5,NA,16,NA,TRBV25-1,CASSASGGVYQETQYF,TGTGCCAGCAGTGCCTCTGGCGGGGTGTACCAAGAGACCCAGTACTTC
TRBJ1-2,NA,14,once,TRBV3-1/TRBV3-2,CASSLSSTGPGYTF,TGTGCCAGCAGCCTAAGTTCTACAGGGCCCGGCTACACCTTC